These 29 T cell receptor beta chains were sequenced from one sample in a study of CD4+ T cells in melanoma. The protocol was immunoSEQ multiplex PCR, while the TCRdb copy is restricted to in-frame clones and leaves out a portion. The sample records 110,000 to 150,000 clones, 80% to 95% being singletons. Receptor source: a human donor with melanoma.

This sequence joins TRBV6-5 and TRBJ2-7, with D possibly being TRBD1 (5 bases). Per germline, CDR1 MNHEY and CDR2 SVGAGI. V lost 0 bases to trimming and J lost 2 bases, with 8 bases between them. The CDR3 totals 14 residues. DNA for the CDR3: TGTGCCAGCAGTTACTCAGGGGTTGCCTACGAGCAGTACTTC. Protein sequence: CASSYSGVAYEQYF.

The V gene is TRBV27, the J gene TRBJ1-6; D possibly corresponds to TRBD1 (6 bases). CDR3 length: 18 amino acids. V was clipped by 0 bases and J by 0 bases, with 12 bases between them. Germline V gives CDR1 MNHEY, CDR2 SMNVEV (reference sequence). The CDR3 DNA reads TGTGCCAGCAGTTTATCGTACCAGGGGAGCTCCTATAATTCACCCCTCCACTTT. Translated: CASSLSYQGSSYNSPLHF.

This clone was counted once. The V gene is TRBV6-1, the J gene TRBJ2-5; 7 bases match TRBD1. Germline loops: CDR1 MNHNS, CDR2 SASEGT. Trimming at V came to 6 bases and at J to 3 bases, leaving 7 bases not matched to a gene. There are 14 residues in the CDR3. The CDR3 DNA reads as TGTGCCAGCAGACAGGGGCCAGTTGAAGAGACCCAGTACTTC. Its translation is CASRQGPVEETQYF.

The CDR3 nucleotides are TGCAGCGGACTACAGGGGACTAACTATGGCTACACCTTC. Translating gives CSGLQGTNYGYTF. The chain carries TRBV29-1 and TRBJ1-2, with 7 bases aligning to TRBD1. The germline V gene has CDR1 SQVTM and CDR2 ANQGSEA. CDR3 length: 13 amino acids. The V segment lost 7 bases and the J segment 0 bases; nucleotides outside the gene matches: 5.

The chain is built from TRBV5-8 and TRBJ2-1; 14 nucleotides agree with TRBD2. V dropped 2 bases and J dropped 5; count of bases not matched to a gene: 6. CDR1 and CDR2 from the germline V gene are SGHTS and YDEGEE. The CDR3 is made up of 17 amino acids. The CDR3 region is CASSFSGTSGGNNEQFF. The CDR3 nucleotides are TGTGCCAGCAGCTTTTCCGGGACTAGCGGGGGAAACAATGAGCAGTTCTTC. The variable domain in full, with the rest retrieved from reference TRBV5-8 and TRBJ2-1, is EAGVTQSPTHLIKTRGQQATLRCSPISGHTSVYWYQQALGLGLQFLLWYDEGEERNRGNFPPRFSGRQFPNYSSELNVNALELEDSALYLCASSFSGTSGGNNEQFFGPGTRLTVL.

J is TRBJ2-5 and V is TRBV10-2; a possible D gene is TRBD2 (6 bases). In germline, CDR1 is WSHSY, CDR2 SAAADI. V was clipped by 6 bases and J by 5 bases, with 16 bases between them. CDR3 length equals 14 residues. The CDR3 region is CASSRSTSGETQYF. Here the CDR3 DNA reads TGCGCCAGCAGCCGATCGACTAGTGGGGAGACCCAGTACTTC.

CDR3 in DNA: TGTGCCAGCAGCTTAGACGGGGCCCGAGGAAACATTCAGTACTTC. Translating it yields CASSLDGARGNIQYF. The chain links TRBV7-3 to TRBJ2-4; D assignment may be TRBD1 or TRBD2 (5 bases each). Per germline, CDR1 SGHTA and CDR2 FQGTGA. This CDR3 is 15 amino acids long. Trimming took off 2 bases at V and 6 bases at J, with 14 bases between the two ends.

The sample holds one count of this clone. This same CDR3 is encoded by further DNA sequences in the sample. CDR3 DNA sequence: TGTGCCAGCAGCCGACGAACATCTAACTATGGCTACACCTTC. Translated: CASSRRTSNYGYTF. The chain carries TRBV5-6 and TRBJ1-2; D is uncertain. This CDR3 spans 14 amino acids. Germline assignment: CDR1 SGHDT and CDR2 YYEEEE. V was shortened by 4 bases and J by 0 bases, with 10 bases between the two germline ends. The entire variable domain, with the rest obtained from reference TRBV5-6 and TRBJ1-2, is as follows: DAGVTQSPTHLIKTRGQQVTLRCSPKSGHDTVSWYQQALGQGPQFIFQYYEEEERQRGNFPDRFSGHQFPNYSSELNVNALLLGDSALYLCASSRRTSNYGYTFGSGTRLTVV.

This chain connects TRBV18 to TRBJ1-3; D is unresolved. The germline V and J ends were trimmed by 2 bases and 1 base, with 18 bases remaining between them. The germline V gene has CDR1 KGHSH and CDR2 LQKENI. This CDR3 has 18 residues. This chain's CDR3 is CASSPTRARRVSGNTIYF. Written as DNA, the CDR3 is TGTGCCAGCTCACCAACCCGGGCCCGGCGCGTATCTGGAAACACCATATATTTT. The full variable domain, in which reference TRBV18 and TRBJ1-3 provide the parts outside the CDR3, is NAGVMQNPRHLVRRRGQEARLRCSPMKGHSHVYWYRQLPEEGLKFMVYLQKENIIDESGMPKERFSAEFPKEGPSILRIQQVVRGDSAAYFCASSPTRARRVSGNTIYFGEGSWLTVV.

This rearrangement joins TRBV30 to TRBJ1-5; the D is unclear. Germline CDR1 reads GTSNPN; CDR2 reads SVGIG (reference sequence). V was cut by 2 bases and J by 3 bases, with 5 bases left in between. CDR3 length: 12 residues. DNA for the CDR3: TGTGCCTGGAGTACTACCAATCAGCCCCAGCATTTT. Protein sequence: CAWSTTNQPQHF.

The genes are TRBV2 and TRBJ1-2; 7 bases match TRBD1. The CDR3 consists of 14 residues. The J segment lost 7 bases and the V segment lost 6 bases, leaving 11 bases of the junction unmatched. Germline-derived CDR1 and CDR2 are SNHLY and FYNNEI. The CDR3 DNA sequence: TGTGCCAGCAGCGTAGGGACAGCTTCTCTTGGCTACACCTTC. Its protein product is CASSVGTASLGYTF. Supplemented by reference TRBV2 and TRBJ1-2, the full variable domain reads EPEVTQTPSHQVTQMGQEVILRCVPISNHLYFYWYRQILGQKVEFLVSFYNNEISEKSEIFDDQFSVERPDGSNFTLKIRSTKLEDSAMYFCASSVGTASLGYTFGSGTRLTVV.

The J gene is TRBJ2-3, the V gene TRBV5-1; 7 nucleotides match TRBD1. After removal of 4 bases from V and 1 base from J, the junction contained 9 bases not matched to a gene. The CDR3 extends over 16 amino acids. Germline-derived CDR1 and CDR2 are SGHRS and YFSETQ. The CDR3 loop is CASSIRGGMGTDTQYF. As DNA, the CDR3 is TGCGCCAGCAGCATCCGAGGGGGCATGGGCACAGATACGCAGTATTTT. Based on the CDR3 plus reference TRBV5-1 and TRBJ2-3, the full variable domain is KAGVTQTPRYLIKTRGQQVTLSCSPISGHRSVSWYQQTPGQGLQFLFEYFSETQRNKGNFPGRFSGRQFSNSRSEMNVSTLELGDSALYLCASSIRGGMGTDTQYFGPGTRLTVL.

In its sample, this clone was seen once. The V gene is TRBV29-1, the J gene TRBJ2-5; D tentatively reads TRBD1 or TRBD2 (5 bases each). The end of the DNA aligns better with TRBJ2-7, so the J call may be wrong. The CDR3 is 11 amino acids. Germline-derived CDR1 and CDR2 are SQVTM and ANQGSEA. The CDR3 bases are TGCAGCTCCAACTTTGGGGGCGAGCAGTACTTC. This codes for CSSNFGGEQYF.

This clone was observed a few times. This chain uses TRBV7-2 with TRBJ1-1; D call uncertain. The CDR3 consists of 13 residues. Germline V lookup: CDR1 SGHTA, CDR2 FQGNSA. Trimming took 4 bases from V and 5 from J, leaving 11 bases between them. The CDR3 loop reads CASSYGIYTEAFF. CDR3 sequence (DNA): TGTGCCAGCAGCTACGGGATCTATACTGAAGCTTTCTTT.

The chain links TRBV9 to TRBJ2-7; 9 nucleotides agree with TRBD1. V was clipped by 4 bases and J by 3 bases; unmatched bases: 11. This CDR3 has 16 amino acids. CDR1 and CDR2 from the germline V gene are SGDLS and YYNGEE. The CDR3 DNA is TGTGCCAGCAGCAAAGCCCAGGGACAGGGTTACTACGAGCAGTACTTC. It specifies CASSKAQGQGYYEQYF.

The rearrangement uses TRBV10-3 and TRBJ1-1, with TRBD1 as a possible D gene (5 bases). The V end lost 5 bases, the J end lost 1 base, and 14 bases lay between the germline ends. There are 15 residues in the CDR3. Germline V CDR1 and CDR2: ENHRY, SYGVKD. CDR3 in DNA: TGTGCCATCAGTAGTTCGGGACGGCAGAACACTGAAGCTTTCTTT. Protein product: CAISSSGRQNTEAFF.

V usage is TRBV2 and J usage is TRBJ2-3, with 10 bases matching TRBD2. The CDR3 is 14 amino acids. V trimming: 6 bases; J trimming: 5 bases; junction bases outside the gene matches: 5. The germline CDR1 and CDR2 sequences are SNHLY and FYNNEI. The CDR3 DNA is TGTGCCAGCAGAGGACTAGCGGCCGGAGATACGCAGTATTTT. This sequence encodes CASRGLAAGDTQYF.

The V call is TRBV18, the J call TRBJ1-1, with D tentatively TRBD1 (5 bases). The CDR3 extends over 14 amino acids. V gave up 3 bases and J gave up 5 bases, with 13 bases separating them. Germline CDR1 is KGHSH and CDR2 is LQKENI. The DNA for the CDR3 is TGTGCCAGCTCACCCGTCCAGGGTGGAACTGAAGCTTTCTTT. It is translated as CASSPVQGGTEAFF.

CDR3 amino acids: CASSVLGTGYNEQFF. CDR3 DNA sequence: TGTGCCAGCAGCGTACTCGGGACAGGCTACAATGAGCAGTTCTTC. The V and J genes are TRBV9 and TRBJ2-1; 8 positions agree with TRBD1. The germline gives CDR1 SGDLS, CDR2 YYNGEE. The J segment lost 3 bases and the V segment lost 1 base, leaving 3 bases of the junction unmatched. This CDR3 spans 15 amino acids.

The genes are TRBV7-9 and TRBJ2-7, with 8 bases lining up with TRBD1. CDR1 SEHNR and CDR2 FQNEAQ come from the germline V gene (reference sequence). The junction had 4 bases not matched to a gene; V was cut back by 0 bases and J by 3 bases. The CDR3 has 15 amino acids. CDR3 DNA sequence: TGTGCCAGCAGCTTAGCTGGCAGGGGGCACTACGAGCAGTACTTC. Translating it yields CASSLAGRGHYEQYF.

This CDR3 is CASSFSGGNTDTQYF. DNA for the CDR3: TGTGCCAGCAGCTTTAGCGGGGGGAACACAGATACGCAGTATTTT. The chain combines TRBV7-3 with TRBJ2-3; 10 bases line up with TRBD2. The CDR3 loop spans 15 amino acids. The V and J ends lost 3 bases and 2 bases, in that order; junction bases with no gene match: 2. Per the germline V gene, CDR1 is SGHTA and CDR2 is FQGTGA.

The chain joins TRBV6-6 to TRBJ2-7; 11 bases match TRBD2. CDR3 length: 15 amino acids. After removal of 2 bases from V and 1 base from J, the junction contained 1 base not matched to a gene. Germline CDR1 MNHNY, CDR2 SVGAGI (reference sequence). The CDR3 loop is CASSYTSGGSYEQYF. CDR3 coding DNA: TGTGCCAGCAGTTACACTAGCGGGGGATCCTACGAGCAGTACTTC.

The rearrangement uses TRBV9 and TRBJ1-4, with 7 positions matching TRBD1. The V segment lost 3 bases and the J segment 6 bases; nucleotides outside the gene matches: 5. Germline V gene data show CDR1 as SGDLS and CDR2 as YYNGEE. This CDR3 has 14 amino acids. CDR3 residues: CASSEGGAYEKLFF. The CDR3 DNA reads as TGTGCCAGCAGCGAAGGGGGCGCTTATGAAAAACTGTTTTTT.

V is TRBV25-1 and J is TRBJ2-3; 8 bases align to TRBD1. Trimming at V came to 7 bases and at J to 7 bases, leaving 7 bases not matched to a gene. CDR1 and CDR2 (germline): MGHDK, SYGVNS. This CDR3 is 13 amino acids long. CDR3 sequence: CASTQTGVNTQYF. The CDR3 DNA is TGTGCCAGCACTCAGACAGGGGTTAATACGCAGTATTTT.

The chain employs TRBV2 and TRBJ1-6, with TRBD1 matching 7 bases. The trim removed 5 bases at V and 13 bases at J, leaving 11 bases unmatched. The CDR3 covers 14 residues. Germline loops: CDR1 SNHLY, CDR2 FYNNEI. The CDR3 region has the DNA TGTGCCAGCAGTCTTACAGGGGAGAAAAGGCCCCTCCACTTT. Amino acid sequence: CASSLTGEKRPLHF.

This clone occurred a few times. The J gene is TRBJ2-1, the V gene TRBV5-1, with 13 bases matching TRBD2. Germline CDR1 and CDR2: SGHRS and YFSETQ. The V and J ends lost 3 bases and 8 bases, in that order; junction bases with no gene match: 5. CDR3 length: 15 residues. The CDR3 region has the DNA TGCGCCAGCAGCTGGGGGACTAGCGGGGTCGATGAGCAGTTCTTC. Its protein product is CASSWGTSGVDEQFF.

The rearrangement joins TRBV19 to TRBJ1-6; no reliable D call. In germline, CDR1 is LNHDA, CDR2 SQIVND (reference sequence). The CDR3 covers 15 residues. Trimming removed 3 bases at V and 7 bases at J, with 13 bases between. The CDR3 loop reads CASSIRNRPNSPLHF. CDR3 DNA: TGTGCCAGTAGTATTCGCAACAGACCAAATTCACCCCTCCACTTT. The variable domain in full, completed from reference TRBV19 and TRBJ1-6, reads DGGITQSPKYLFRKEGQNVTLSCEQNLNHDAMYWYRQDPGQGLRLIYYSQIVNDFQKGDIAEGYSVSREKKESFPLTVTSAQKNPTAFYLCASSIRNRPNSPLHFGNGTRLTVT.

For the CDR3, the DNA is TGTGCCAGCAGCTTAGATTCCGGGACAGGGCCCTACAATGAGCAGTTCTTC. Translating gives CASSLDSGTGPYNEQFF. The chain is built from TRBV11-2 and TRBJ2-1; 9 bases fit TRBD1. This CDR3 spans 17 amino acids. CDR1 and CDR2 from the germline V gene are SGHAT and FQNNGV. Trimming took 0 bases from V and 2 from J; bases not matched to a gene: 5.

The J gene is TRBJ2-7, the V gene TRBV27; D may be TRBD1 (5 bases). The CDR3 is 13 residues long. The germline V gene has CDR1 MNHEY and CDR2 SMNVEV (reference sequence). V dropped 3 bases and J dropped 6 bases, with 12 bases sitting between them. The DNA for the CDR3 is TGTGCCAGCAGTTTTGTTAGGGGTGGCGAGCAGTACTTC. Its protein is CASSFVRGGEQYF.